This TCR beta chain appears in the sequencing data of a study of Ad26.COV2.S vaccination and SARS-CoV-2 variants (dated by TCRdb to the early 2020s). For the study in its entirety: Vaccine-arm donors came from COV1001, a multicentre, randomized, double-blind, placebo-controlled phase I-IIa trial of Ad26.COV2.S in healthy adults. TCRbeta repertoire sequencing served as the tool for gauging how specific and how broad the SARS-CoV-2-reactive T cell receptors were following Ad26.COV2.S vaccination. Trial participants were randomized into five groups of five, in which low-dose or high-dose Ad26.COV2.S was given once or twice, or placebo was given on both occasions. Ad26.COV2.S was administered intramuscularly at a dose of 5x10^10 or 1x10^11 viral particles, either as one shot or as two shots given 56 days apart. A total of approximately 30 samples were included in the TCR-sequenced set, comprising around 19 Ad26.COV2.S vaccine recipients, 5 placebo recipients and 8 SARS-CoV-2 convalescent individuals. Throughout the experiments and outcome assessment, investigators stayed blinded to trial group allocation. Beyond this particular receptor, the publication reports: Vaccine and placebo recipients had comparable non-spike TCR breadth, which fits with the vaccine containing only spike. The study was not powered to compare responses between vaccine doses or regimens. After vaccination, spike-specific CD8+ and CD4+ T cell responses were reported to show substantial breadth. Compared with placebo recipients, Ad26.COV2.S recipients showed higher spike-specific TCR breadth (P = 0.0014). The authors noted that the TCR breadth and depth analyses may have underestimated total T cell responses.

Read against the paper, the sample's treatment or condition label means: some 20 received Ad26.COV2.S at low or high dose, single or two shots; roughly five received placebo; per-sample allocation not given. Repertoires of vaccine and placebo recipients were sequenced from samples taken on day 63 after the first injection. In Cohort 1b, about two dozen adults aged 18-55 years were enrolled at a single site in Boston, USA, between 29 July and 7 August 2020. As a vaccine, Ad26.COV2.S was a replication-incompetent adenovirus type 26 vector that expressed a prefusion-stabilized SARS-CoV-2 spike protein derived from the original Wuhan strain. Concerning this clone: The target of this receptor is not known. One base away there is no much larger clone; base qualities are not given.

CDR1 KGHSH and CDR2 LQKENI are derived from the germline V gene. The CDR3 sequence holds 14 residues, the cysteine and phenylalanine included. Only CDR3 DNA is held: 42 bases, read in frame from base 1. The junction carries 6 bases between V and J, which are trimmed by 2 bases and 2 bases respectively. The immunoSEQ Assay was used to sequence TCRbeta CDR3 regions. After extraction, genomic DNA underwent amplification by bias-controlled multiplex PCR, followed by high-throughput sequencing. The study's processing was this. Collapsing and filtering of sequences were performed to quantify the absolute abundance of each unique TCRbeta CDR3 region. T cell fraction was estimated by normalizing TCRbeta template counts to usable DNA, which was measured by amplifying reference genes present in all nucleated cells. Repertoire TCRs were annotated as SARS-CoV-2-specific when V gene, CDR3 amino acid sequence and J gene were exactly matched to a known reactive TCR set. The reference SARS-CoV-2 TCR set was derived from MIRA and filtered for enrichment in COVID-19-positive ImmuneCODE repertoires, a step that removed public or cross-reactive TCRs. Using the MIRA antigens, annotated TCRs were further analysed by specific ORF or by position within an ORF. Breadth was defined as annotated unique rearrangements over total unique productive rearrangements; depth was the summed frequency of those rearrangements. Two-sided Wilcoxon rank-sum tests were used to compare TCR breadth between groups. Imported from immuneACCESS, the table was reduced by TCRdb to in-frame sequences with V and J called. These copies leave out some clones; in studies compared against another copy, an unresolved V gene accounts for under half, and the cause of the remainder is not known. V and J calls and clone size are as listed in that table; D and trimming were resolved from the DNA. The sample table shows some 640,000 clones, and around 92% are seen once. The ten top clones hold about 1.5% of the sample.

The V and J segments used are TRBV18 and TRBJ2-2; the D gene assignment is ambiguous. The TCR was taken from a person aged 18-60 years who received the Ad26.COV2.S COVID-19 vaccine or a placebo. The sample was peripheral blood, taken in a trial of Ad26.COV2.S vaccine versus placebo. The nucleotides read TGTGCCAGCTCACCAGGCGGAAACACCGGGGAGCTGTTTTTT. Its translation reads: CASSPGGNTGELFF.